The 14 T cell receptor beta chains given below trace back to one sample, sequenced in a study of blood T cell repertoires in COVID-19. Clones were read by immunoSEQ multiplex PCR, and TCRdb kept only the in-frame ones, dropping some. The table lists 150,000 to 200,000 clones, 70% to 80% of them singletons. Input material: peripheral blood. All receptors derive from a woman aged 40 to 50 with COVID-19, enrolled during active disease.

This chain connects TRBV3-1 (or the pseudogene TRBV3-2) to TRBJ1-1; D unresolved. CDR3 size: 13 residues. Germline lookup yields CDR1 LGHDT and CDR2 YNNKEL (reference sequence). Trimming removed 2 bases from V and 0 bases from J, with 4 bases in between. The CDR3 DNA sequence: TGTGCCAGCAGCCAACGTCTGAACACTGAAGCTTTCTTT. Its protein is CASSQRLNTEAFF.

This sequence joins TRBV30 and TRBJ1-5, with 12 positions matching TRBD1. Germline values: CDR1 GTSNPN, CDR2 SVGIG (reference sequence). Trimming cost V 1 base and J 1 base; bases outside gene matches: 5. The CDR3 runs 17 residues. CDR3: CAWSGGQGALSNQPQHF. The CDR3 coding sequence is TGTGCCTGGAGTGGGGGACAGGGGGCGCTGAGCAATCAGCCCCAGCATTTT.

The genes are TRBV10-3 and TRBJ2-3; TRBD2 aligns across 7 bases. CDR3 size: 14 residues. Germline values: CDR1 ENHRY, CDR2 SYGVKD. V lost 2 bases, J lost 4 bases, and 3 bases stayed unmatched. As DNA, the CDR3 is TGTGCCATCAGTGAGGCTACTAGCGCAGATACGCAGTATTTT. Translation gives CAISEATSADTQYF.

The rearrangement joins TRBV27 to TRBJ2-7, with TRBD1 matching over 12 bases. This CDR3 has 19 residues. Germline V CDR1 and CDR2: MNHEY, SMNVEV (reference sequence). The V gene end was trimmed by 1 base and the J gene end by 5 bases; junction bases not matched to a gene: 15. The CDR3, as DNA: TGTGCCAGCAGTTTATTGGGGCGGGTGCACCGGGACAGGGGGCACGAGCAGTACTTC. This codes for CASSLLGRVHRDRGHEQYF.

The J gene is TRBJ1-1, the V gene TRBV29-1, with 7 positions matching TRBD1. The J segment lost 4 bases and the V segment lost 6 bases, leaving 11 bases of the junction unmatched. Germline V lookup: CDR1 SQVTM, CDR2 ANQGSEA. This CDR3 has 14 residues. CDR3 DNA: TGCAGCGTGGACAACAGGGGCGGCGGCACTGAAGCTTTCTTT. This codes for CSVDNRGGGTEAFF.

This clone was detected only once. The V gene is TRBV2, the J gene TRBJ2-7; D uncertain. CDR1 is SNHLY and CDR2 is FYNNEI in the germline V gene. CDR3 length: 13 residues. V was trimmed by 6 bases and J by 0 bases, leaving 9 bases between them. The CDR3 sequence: CASSRVYSYEQYF. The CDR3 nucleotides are TGTGCCAGCAGCCGGGTTTACTCCTACGAGCAGTACTTC.

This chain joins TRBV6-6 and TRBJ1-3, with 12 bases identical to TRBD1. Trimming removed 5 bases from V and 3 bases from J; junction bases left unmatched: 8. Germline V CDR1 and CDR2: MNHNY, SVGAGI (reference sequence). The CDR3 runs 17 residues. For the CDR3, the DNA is TGTGCCAGCAGTCCCCCGGGACAGGGGGCCGGTGGAAACACCATATATTTT. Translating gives CASSPPGQGAGGNTIYF.

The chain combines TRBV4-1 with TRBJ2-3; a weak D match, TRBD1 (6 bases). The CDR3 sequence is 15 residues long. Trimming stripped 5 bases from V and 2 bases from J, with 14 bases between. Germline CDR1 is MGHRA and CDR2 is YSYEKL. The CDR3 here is CASSSTGRNTDTQYF. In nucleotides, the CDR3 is TGCGCCAGCAGCTCAACAGGGCGCAACACAGATACGCAGTATTTT.

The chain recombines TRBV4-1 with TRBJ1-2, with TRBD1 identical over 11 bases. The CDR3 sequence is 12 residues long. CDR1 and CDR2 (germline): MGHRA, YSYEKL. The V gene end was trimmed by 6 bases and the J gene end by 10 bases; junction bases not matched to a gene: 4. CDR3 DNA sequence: TGCGCCAGCAGGGGACAGGGGGTTTCCTACACCTTC. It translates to CASRGQGVSYTF.

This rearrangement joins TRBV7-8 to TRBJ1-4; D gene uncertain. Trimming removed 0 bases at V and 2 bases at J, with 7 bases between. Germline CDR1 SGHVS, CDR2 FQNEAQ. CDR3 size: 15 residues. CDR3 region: CASSLARVTNEKLFF. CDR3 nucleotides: TGTGCCAGCAGCTTAGCACGGGTCACTAATGAAAAACTGTTTTTT. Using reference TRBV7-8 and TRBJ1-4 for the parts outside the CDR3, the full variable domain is GAGVSQSPRYKVAKRGQDVALRCDPISGHVSLFWYQQALGQGPEFLTYFQNEAQLDKSGLPSDRFFAERPEGSVSTLKIQRTQQEDSAVYLCASSLARVTNEKLFFGSGTQLSVL.

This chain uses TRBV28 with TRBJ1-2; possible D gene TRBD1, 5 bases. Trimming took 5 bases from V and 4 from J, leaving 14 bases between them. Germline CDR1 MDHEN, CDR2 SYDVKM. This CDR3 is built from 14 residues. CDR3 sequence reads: CASSPADRAYGYTF. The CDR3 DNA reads TGTGCCAGCAGTCCAGCAGACAGAGCCTATGGCTACACCTTC.

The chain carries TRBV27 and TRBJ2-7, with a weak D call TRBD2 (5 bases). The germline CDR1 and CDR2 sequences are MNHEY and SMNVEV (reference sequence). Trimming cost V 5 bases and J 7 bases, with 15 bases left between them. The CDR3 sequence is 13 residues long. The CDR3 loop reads CASSLIARGEQYF. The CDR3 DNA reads TGTGCCAGCAGTCTAATTGCCCGGGGAGAGCAGTACTTC.

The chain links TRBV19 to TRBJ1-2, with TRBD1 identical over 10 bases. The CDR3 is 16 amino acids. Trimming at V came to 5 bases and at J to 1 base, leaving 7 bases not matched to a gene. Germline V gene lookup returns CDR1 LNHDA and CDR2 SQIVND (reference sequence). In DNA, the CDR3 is TGTGCCAGTAGTGACAGGGGGCTCGCAAGTAACTATGGCTACACCTTC. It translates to CASSDRGLASNYGYTF.

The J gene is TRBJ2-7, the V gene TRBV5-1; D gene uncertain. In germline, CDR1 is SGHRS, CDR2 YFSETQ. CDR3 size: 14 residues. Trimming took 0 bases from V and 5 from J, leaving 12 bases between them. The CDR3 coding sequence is TGCGCCAGCAGCTTGGTCGGAGCCTCAAACGAGCAGTACTTC. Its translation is CASSLVGASNEQYF. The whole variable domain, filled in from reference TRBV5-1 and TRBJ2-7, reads KAGVTQTPRYLIKTRGQQVTLSCSPISGHRSVSWYQQTPGQGLQFLFEYFSETQRNKGNFPGRFSGRQFSNSRSEMNVSTLELGDSALYLCASSLVGASNEQYFGPGTRLTVT.